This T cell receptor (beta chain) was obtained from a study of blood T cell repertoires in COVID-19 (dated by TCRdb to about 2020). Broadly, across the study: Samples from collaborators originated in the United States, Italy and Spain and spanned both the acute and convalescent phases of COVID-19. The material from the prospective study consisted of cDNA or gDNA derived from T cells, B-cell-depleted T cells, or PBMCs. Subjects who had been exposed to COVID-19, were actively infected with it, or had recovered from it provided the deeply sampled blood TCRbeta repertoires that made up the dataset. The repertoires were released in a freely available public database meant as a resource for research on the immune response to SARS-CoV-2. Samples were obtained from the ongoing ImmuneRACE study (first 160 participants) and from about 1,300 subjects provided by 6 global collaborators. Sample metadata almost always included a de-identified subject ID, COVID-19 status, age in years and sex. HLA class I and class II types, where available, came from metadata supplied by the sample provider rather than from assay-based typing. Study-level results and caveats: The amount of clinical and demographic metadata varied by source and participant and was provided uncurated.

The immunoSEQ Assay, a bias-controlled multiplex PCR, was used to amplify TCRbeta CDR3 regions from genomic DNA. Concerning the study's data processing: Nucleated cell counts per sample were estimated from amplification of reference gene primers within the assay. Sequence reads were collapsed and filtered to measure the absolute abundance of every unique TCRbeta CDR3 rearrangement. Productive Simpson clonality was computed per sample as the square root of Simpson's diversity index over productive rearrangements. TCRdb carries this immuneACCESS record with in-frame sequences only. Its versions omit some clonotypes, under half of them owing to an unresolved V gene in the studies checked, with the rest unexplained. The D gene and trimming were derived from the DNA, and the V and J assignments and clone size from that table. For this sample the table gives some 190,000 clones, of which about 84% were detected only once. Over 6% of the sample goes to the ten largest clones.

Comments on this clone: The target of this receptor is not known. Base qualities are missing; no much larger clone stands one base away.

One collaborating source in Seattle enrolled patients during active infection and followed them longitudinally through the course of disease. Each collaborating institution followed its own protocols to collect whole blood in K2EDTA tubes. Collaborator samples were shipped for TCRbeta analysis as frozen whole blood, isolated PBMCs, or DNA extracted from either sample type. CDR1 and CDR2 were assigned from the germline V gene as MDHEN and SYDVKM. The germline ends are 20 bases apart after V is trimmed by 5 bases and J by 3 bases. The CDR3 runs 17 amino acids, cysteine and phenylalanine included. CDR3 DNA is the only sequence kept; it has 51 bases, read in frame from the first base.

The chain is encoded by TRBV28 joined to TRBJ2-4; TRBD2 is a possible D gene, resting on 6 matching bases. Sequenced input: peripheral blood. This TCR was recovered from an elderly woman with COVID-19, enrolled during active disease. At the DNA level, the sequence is TGTGCCAGCAGTCAGTCCGCCCCGGGGGTGGGCAAAAACATTCAGTACTTC. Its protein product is CASSQSAPGVGKNIQYF.